This T cell receptor beta chain appears in the sequencing data of a study of blood T cell repertoires in COVID-19. With 3 bases removed from V and 1 base from J, the gap between germline ends came to 9 bases. There are 15 residues in the CDR3. In the authors' methods: Reference gene primer amplification gave estimated nucleated cell counts. The table came from immunoSEQ multiplex PCR; TCRdb's copy has only in-frame clones and leaves some out. V and J calls and clone size are as listed in that table; D and trimming were resolved from the DNA. The table has about 160,000 clones, 80% to 90% seen once. Sequenced material: peripheral blood. The gene calls are TRBV23-1 and TRBJ1-4, with D perhaps TRBD1 (5 bases). Being an ORF, TRBV23-1 has a function that is uncertain. The TCR originated in a woman in her fifties or sixties who had recovered from COVID-19. This CDR3 is CASSQGGGTNEKLFF. The CDR3 coding sequence is TGCGCCAGCAGTCAGGGGGGGGGAACTAATGAAAAACTGTTTTTT.